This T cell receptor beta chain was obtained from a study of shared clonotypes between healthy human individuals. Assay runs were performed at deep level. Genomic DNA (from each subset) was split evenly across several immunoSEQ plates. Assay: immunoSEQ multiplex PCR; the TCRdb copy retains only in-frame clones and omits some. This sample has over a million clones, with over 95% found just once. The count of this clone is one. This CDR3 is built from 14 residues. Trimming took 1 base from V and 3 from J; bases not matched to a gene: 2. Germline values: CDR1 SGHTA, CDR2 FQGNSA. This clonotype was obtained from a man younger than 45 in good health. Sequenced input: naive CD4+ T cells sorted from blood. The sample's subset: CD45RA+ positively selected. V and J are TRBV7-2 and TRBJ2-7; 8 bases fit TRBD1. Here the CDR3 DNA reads TGTGCCAGCAGCTTAGTACAGGGGGGCTACGAGCAGTACTTC. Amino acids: CASSLVQGGYEQYF.